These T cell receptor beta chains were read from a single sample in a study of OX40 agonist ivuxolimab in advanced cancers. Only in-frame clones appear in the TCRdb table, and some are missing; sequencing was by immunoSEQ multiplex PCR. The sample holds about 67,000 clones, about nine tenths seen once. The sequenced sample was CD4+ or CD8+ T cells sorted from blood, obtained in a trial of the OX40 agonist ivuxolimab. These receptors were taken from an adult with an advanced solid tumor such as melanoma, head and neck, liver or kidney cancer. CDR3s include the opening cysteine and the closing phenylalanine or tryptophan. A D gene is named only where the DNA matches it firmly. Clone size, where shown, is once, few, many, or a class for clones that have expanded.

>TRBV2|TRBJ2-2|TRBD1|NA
CASSEQGASNTGELFF
TGTGCCAGCAGTGAACAGGGGGCATCGAACACCGGGGAGCTGTTTTTT
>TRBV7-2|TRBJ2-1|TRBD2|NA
CASSEPSGVYEQFF
TGTGCCAGCAGCGAGCCTAGCGGGGTCTATGAGCAGTTCTTC
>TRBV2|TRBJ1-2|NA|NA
CASSDRIAAMGYTF
TGTGCCAGCAGTGATCGGATAGCCGCTATGGGCTACACCTTC
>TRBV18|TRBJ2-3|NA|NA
CASSPWEDTQYF
TGTGCCAGCTCACCATGGGAAGATACGCAGTATTTT
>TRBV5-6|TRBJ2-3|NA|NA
CASSPRVSLDTDTQYF
TGTGCCAGCAGCCCCCGTGTGTCCCTAGACACAGATACGCAGTATTTT
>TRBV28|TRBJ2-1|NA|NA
CASSTSGTHSYNEQFF
TGTGCCAGCAGTACTTCCGGGACTCACTCCTACAATGAGCAGTTCTTC
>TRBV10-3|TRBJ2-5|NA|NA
CAISGGLGQETQYF
TGTGCCATCAGTGGTGGCCTTGGCCAAGAGACCCAGTACTTC
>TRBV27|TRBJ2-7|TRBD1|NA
CASRDLRGLVDEQYF
TGTGCCAGCAGAGATCTCAGGGGGCTAGTCGACGAGCAGTACTTC
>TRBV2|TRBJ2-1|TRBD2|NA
CASSELGLAGVGSYNEQFF
TGTGCCAGCAGTGAATTGGGACTAGCGGGAGTGGGATCCTACAATGAGCAGTTCTTC
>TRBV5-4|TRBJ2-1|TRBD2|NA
CASSPGIAGEYTYNEQFF
TGTGCCAGCAGCCCTGGTATAGCGGGAGAGTATACCTACAATGAGCAGTTCTTC
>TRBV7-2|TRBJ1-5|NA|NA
CASSLQEGQPQHF
TGTGCCAGCAGCTTACAGGAGGGTCAGCCCCAGCATTTT
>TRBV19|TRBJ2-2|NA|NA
CASGLRTGELFF
TGTGCCAGTGGACTGCGCACCGGGGAGCTGTTTTTT
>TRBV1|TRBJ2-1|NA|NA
CTSSPRTGGENEQFF
TGCACCAGCAGCCCCCGGACGGGAGGGGAAAATGAGCAGTTCTTC
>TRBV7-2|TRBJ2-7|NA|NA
CASSLLVYEQYF
TGTGCCAGCAGCTTACTGGTGTACGAGCAGTACTTC
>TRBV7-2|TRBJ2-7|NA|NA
CASSLEIYEQYF
TGTGCCAGCAGCTTAGAAATCTACGAGCAGTACTTC
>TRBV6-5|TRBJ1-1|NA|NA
CASSQGIEAFF
TGTGCCAGCAGCCAGGGAATTGAAGCTTTCTTT
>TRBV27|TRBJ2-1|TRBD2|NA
CASSPIRGGSGANEQFF
TGTGCCAGCAGCCCCATTAGGGGAGGGAGTGGGGCCAATGAGCAGTTCTTC
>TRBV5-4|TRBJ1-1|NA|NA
CASSSDLITGAFF
TGTGCCAGCAGCTCCGATCTTATAACGGGAGCTTTCTTT
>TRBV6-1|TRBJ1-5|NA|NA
CARQNQPQHF
TGTGCCAGGCAAAATCAGCCCCAGCATTTT
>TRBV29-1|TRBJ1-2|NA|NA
CSAPNNYGYTF
TGCAGCGCCCCTAACAACTATGGCTACACCTTC
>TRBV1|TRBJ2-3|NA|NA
CTSSQDGASGGTDTQYF
TGCACCAGCAGCCAAGATGGGGCCAGCGGGGGGACAGATACGCAGTATTTT
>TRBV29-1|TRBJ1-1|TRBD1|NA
CSLRGTGGDPEAFF
TGCAGCCTGAGGGGAACAGGGGGCGACCCTGAAGCTTTCTTT
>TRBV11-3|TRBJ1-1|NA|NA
CASSLEWVGTEAFF
TGTGCCAGCAGCTTAGAATGGGTGGGGACTGAAGCTTTCTTT
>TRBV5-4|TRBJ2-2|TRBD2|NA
CASSFGGDITTGELFF
TGTGCCAGCAGCTTTGGGGGGGATATTACCACCGGGGAGCTGTTTTTT
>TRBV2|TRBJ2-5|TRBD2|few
CASGREGTQYF
TGTGCCAGCGGGCGGGAGGGGACCCAGTACTTC
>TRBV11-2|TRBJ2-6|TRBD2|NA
CASSAGGRGASGANVLTF
TGTGCCAGCAGCGCGGGGGGTAGAGGGGCCTCTGGGGCCAACGTCCTGACTTTC
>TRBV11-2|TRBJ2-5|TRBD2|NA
CASSLGTSGGFQETQYF
TGTGCCAGCAGCCTCGGGACTAGCGGGGGGTTCCAAGAGACCCAGTACTTC
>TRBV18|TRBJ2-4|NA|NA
CASSPVGTKNIQYF
TGTGCCAGCTCCCCCGTAGGGACCAAAAACATTCAGTACTTC
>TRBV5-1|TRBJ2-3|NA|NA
CASLGAASTDTQYF
TGCGCCAGCTTGGGGGCCGCTAGCACAGATACGCAGTATTTT
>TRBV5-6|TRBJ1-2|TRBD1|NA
CASSRGGQYYGYTF
TGTGCCAGCAGCCGCGGGGGACAGTACTATGGCTACACCTTC
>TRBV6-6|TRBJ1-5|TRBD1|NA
CASSPGTDREQPQHF
TGTGCCAGCAGTCCCGGGACAGATAGGGAACAGCCCCAGCATTTT
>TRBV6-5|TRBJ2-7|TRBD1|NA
CASSRSGQGFYEQYF
TGTGCCAGCAGTAGGTCGGGACAGGGGTTTTACGAGCAGTACTTC
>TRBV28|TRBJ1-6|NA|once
CASSLGGQGSPLHF
TGTGCCAGCAGTTTAGGGGGGCAAGGGTCACCCCTCCACTTT
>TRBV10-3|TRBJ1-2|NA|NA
CAISESLSDYGYTF
TGTGCCATCAGTGAGTCACTATCGGACTATGGCTACACCTTC
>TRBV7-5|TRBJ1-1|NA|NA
CARRSPVGRLGTEAFF
TGTGCCAGAAGGTCCCCGGTCGGCAGGTTGGGCACTGAAGCTTTCTTT
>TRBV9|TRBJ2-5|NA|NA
CASSVAYGSQGETQYF
TGTGCCAGCAGCGTAGCTTACGGCAGTCAGGGGGAGACCCAGTACTTC
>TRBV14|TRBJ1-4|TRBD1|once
CASSQEVGATGKKLFF
TGTGCCAGCAGCCAAGAAGTAGGGGCGACAGGGAAAAAACTGTTTTTT
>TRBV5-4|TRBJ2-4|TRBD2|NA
CASSLAGGMANIQYF
TGTGCCAGCAGCCTGGCGGGAGGGATGGCAAACATTCAGTACTTC
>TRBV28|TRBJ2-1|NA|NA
CASSLLAEQFF
TGTGCCAGCAGTTTACTAGCGGAGCAGTTCTTC
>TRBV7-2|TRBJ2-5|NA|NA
CASSKGQNGETQYF
TGTGCCAGCAGCAAGGGCCAAAACGGGGAGACCCAGTACTTC
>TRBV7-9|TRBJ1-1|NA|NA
CASSFQWGSTEAFF
TGTGCCAGCAGCTTCCAATGGGGGTCCACTGAAGCTTTCTTT
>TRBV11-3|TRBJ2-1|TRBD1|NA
CASSGLGGTGGLGEQFF
TGTGCCAGCAGCGGATTAGGGGGGACAGGGGGCCTTGGTGAGCAGTTCTTC
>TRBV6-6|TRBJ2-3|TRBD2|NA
CASRLAARTDTQYF
TGTGCCAGCAGACTAGCGGCCCGCACAGATACGCAGTATTTT
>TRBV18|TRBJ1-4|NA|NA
CASSPLQGDHEKLFF
TGTGCCAGCTCACCGCTCCAGGGTGATCATGAAAAACTGTTTTTT
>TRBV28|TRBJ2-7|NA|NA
CASSLWTGSYEQYF
TGTGCCAGCAGTTTATGGACGGGCTCCTACGAGCAGTACTTC
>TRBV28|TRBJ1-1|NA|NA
CASSLFRQINTEAFF
TGTGCCAGCAGTTTATTTAGACAGATTAACACTGAAGCTTTCTTT
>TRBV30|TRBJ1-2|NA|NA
CAWSLTGNWGYGYTF
TGTGCCTGGAGTTTGACGGGTAATTGGGGCTATGGCTACACCTTC
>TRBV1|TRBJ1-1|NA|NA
CTSSRGGGMTGTGSYTEAFF
TGCACCAGCAGCCGCGGGGGGGGTATGACCGGGACAGGGAGTTACACTGAAGCTTTCTTT
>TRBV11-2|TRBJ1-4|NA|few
CASSLDLGEEEKLFF
TGTGCCAGCAGCTTAGATCTCGGCGAGGAGGAAAAACTGTTTTTT
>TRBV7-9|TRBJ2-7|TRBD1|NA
CASSSGTVYEQYF
TGTGCCAGCAGCTCCGGGACAGTCTACGAGCAGTACTTC
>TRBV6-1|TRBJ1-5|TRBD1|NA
CASTDRVNNQPQHF
TGTGCCAGCACCGACAGGGTTAACAATCAGCCCCAGCATTTT
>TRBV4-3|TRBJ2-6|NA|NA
CASSQGSPGANVLTF
TGCGCCAGCAGCCAGGGTTCCCCTGGGGCCAACGTCCTGACTTTC